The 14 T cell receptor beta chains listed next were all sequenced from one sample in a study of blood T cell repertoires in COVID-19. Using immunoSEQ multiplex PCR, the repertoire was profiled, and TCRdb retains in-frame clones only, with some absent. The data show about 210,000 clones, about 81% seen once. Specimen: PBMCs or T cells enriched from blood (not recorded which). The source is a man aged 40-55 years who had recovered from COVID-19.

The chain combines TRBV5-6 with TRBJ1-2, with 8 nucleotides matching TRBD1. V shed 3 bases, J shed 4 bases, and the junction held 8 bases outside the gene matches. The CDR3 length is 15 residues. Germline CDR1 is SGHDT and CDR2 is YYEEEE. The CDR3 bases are TGTGCCAGCAGCTCAGGGACAGGCCTTTTCTATGGCTACACCTTC. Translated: CASSSGTGLFYGYTF.

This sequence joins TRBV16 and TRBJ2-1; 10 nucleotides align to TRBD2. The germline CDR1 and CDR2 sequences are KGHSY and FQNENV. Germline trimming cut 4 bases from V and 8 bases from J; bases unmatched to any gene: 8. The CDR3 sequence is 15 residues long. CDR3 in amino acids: CASSLIAGGRDEQFF. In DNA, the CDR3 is TGTGCCAGCAGCCTGATAGCGGGAGGTCGGGATGAGCAGTTCTTC.

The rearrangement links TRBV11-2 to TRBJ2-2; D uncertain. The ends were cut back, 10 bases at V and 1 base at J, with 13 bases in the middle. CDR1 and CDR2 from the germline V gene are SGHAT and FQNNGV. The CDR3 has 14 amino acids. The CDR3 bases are TGTGCCACCCTAGAGCAATTGAACACCGGGGAGCTGTTTTTT. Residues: CATLEQLNTGELFF.

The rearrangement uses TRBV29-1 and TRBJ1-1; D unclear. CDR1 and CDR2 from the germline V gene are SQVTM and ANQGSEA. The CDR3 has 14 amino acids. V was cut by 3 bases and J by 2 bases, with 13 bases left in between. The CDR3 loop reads CSVDVQQKNTEAFF. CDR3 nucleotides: TGCAGCGTTGACGTCCAACAGAAAAACACTGAAGCTTTCTTT.

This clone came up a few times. CDR3 sequence (DNA): TGTGCCAGCAGCTTCGGGGGAGGCCAAGAGACCCAGTACTTC. Translated, it gives CASSFGGGQETQYF. This rearrangement joins TRBV5-4 to TRBJ2-5, with TRBD2 as a possible D gene (6 bases). The CDR3 consists of 14 residues. V was pared by 2 bases and J by 1 base, with 9 bases between. The V gene's germline CDR1 is SGHNT and CDR2 YYREEE (reference sequence).

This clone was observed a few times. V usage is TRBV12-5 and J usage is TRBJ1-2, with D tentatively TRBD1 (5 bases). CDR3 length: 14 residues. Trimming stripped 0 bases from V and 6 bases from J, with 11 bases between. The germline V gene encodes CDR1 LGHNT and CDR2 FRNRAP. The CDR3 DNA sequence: TGTGCTAGTGGTTTGGTACAAAGCAGGGATGGCTACACCTTC. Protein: CASGLVQSRDGYTF.

CDR3 amino acids: CASSQRGEDSRYEQYF. The CDR3 DNA reads as TGTGCCAGCAGCCAACGCGGGGAAGACAGCCGATACGAGCAGTACTTC. The chain uses TRBV5-5 and TRBJ2-7; D perhaps matches TRBD2 (6 bases). CDR3 length: 16 amino acids. Germline lookup yields CDR1 SGHKS and CDR2 YYEKEE (reference sequence). The V gene lost 4 bases and the J gene lost 4 bases, with 21 bases spanning the gap.

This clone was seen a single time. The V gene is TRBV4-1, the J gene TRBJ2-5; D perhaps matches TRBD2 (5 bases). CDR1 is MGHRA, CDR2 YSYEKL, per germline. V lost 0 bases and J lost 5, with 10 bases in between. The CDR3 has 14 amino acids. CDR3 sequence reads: CASSQDPVAETQYF. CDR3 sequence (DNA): TGCGCCAGCAGCCAAGACCCCGTAGCGGAGACCCAGTACTTC.

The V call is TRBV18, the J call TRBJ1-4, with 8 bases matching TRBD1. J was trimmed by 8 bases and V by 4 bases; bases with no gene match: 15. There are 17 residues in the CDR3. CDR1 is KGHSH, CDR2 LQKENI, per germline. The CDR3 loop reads CASSRGPPPNRGEKLFF. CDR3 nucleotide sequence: TGTGCCAGCTCACGCGGACCACCACCGAACAGGGGGGAAAAACTGTTTTTT.

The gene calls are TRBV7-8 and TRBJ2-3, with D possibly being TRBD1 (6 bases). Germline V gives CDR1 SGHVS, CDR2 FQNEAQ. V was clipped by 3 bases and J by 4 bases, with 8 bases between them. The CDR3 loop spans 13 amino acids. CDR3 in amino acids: CASSFAGADTQYF. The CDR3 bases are TGTGCCAGCAGCTTTGCAGGGGCAGATACGCAGTATTTT.

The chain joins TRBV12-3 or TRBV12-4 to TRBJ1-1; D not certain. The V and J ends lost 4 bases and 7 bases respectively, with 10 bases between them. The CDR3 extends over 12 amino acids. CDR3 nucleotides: TGTGCCAGCAGTTGGACTGGGTTTGAAGCTTTCTTT. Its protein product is CASSWTGFEAFF.

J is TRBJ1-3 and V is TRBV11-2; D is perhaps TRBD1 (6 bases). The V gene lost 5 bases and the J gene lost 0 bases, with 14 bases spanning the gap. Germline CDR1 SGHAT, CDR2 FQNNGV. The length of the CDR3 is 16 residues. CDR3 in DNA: TGTGCCAGCAGCGCCCAGGACAGAAGCTCTGGAAACACCATATATTTT. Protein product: CASSAQDRSSGNTIYF.

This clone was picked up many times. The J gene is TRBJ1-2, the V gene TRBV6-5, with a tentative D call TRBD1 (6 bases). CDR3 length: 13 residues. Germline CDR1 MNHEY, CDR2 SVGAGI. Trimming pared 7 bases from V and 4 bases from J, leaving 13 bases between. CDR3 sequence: CASKGHARYGYTF. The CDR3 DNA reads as TGTGCCAGCAAGGGACATGCCCGCTATGGCTACACCTTC.

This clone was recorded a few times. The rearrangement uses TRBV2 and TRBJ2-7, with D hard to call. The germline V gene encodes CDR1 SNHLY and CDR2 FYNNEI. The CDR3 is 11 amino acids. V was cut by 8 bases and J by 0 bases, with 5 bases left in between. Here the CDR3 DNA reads TGTGCCAGCGACTCCTCCTACGAGCAGTACTTC. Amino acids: CASDSSYEQYF.